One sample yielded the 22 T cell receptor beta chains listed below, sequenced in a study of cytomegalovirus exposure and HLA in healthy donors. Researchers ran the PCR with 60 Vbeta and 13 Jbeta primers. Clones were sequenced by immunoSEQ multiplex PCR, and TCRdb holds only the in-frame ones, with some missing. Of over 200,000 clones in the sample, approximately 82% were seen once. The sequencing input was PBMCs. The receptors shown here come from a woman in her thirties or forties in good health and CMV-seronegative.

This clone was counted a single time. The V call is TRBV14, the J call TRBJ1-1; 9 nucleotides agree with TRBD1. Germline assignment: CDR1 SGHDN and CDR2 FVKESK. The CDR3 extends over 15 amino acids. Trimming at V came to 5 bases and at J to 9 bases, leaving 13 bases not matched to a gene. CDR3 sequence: CASSKRGGTGSKAFF. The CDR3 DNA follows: TGTGCCAGCAGCAAAAGGGGGGGGACAGGGAGTAAAGCTTTCTTT.

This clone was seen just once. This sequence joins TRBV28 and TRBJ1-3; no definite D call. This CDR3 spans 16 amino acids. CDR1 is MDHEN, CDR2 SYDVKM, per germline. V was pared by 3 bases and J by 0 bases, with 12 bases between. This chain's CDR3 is CASSFALPSSGNTIYF. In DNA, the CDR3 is TGTGCCAGCAGTTTTGCGCTTCCTTCCTCTGGAAACACCATATATTTT. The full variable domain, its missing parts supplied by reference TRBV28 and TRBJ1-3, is DVKVTQSSRYLVKRTGEKVFLECVQDMDHENMFWYRQDPGLGLRLIYFSYDVKMKEKGDIPEGYSVSREKKERFSLILESASTNQTSMYLCASSFALPSSGNTIYFGEGSWLTVV.

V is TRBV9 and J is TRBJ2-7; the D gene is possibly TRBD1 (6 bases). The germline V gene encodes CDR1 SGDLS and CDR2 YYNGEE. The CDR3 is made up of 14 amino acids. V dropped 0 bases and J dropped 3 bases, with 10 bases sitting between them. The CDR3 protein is CASSVGQEFYEQYF. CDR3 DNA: TGTGCCAGCAGCGTAGGACAGGAGTTCTACGAGCAGTACTTC.

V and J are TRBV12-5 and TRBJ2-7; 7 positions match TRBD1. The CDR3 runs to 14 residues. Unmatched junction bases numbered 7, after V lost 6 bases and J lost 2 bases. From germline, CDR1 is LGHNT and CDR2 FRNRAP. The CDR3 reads CASGHRGDTYEQYF. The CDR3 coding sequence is TGTGCTAGTGGACACAGGGGAGACACCTACGAGCAGTACTTC.

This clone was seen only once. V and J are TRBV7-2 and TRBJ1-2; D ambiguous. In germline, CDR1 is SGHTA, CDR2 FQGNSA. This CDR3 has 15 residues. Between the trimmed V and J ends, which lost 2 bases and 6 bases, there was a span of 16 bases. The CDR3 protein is CASSLPGIKTDGYTF. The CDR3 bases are TGTGCCAGCAGCTTACCGGGGATTAAAACGGATGGCTACACCTTC.

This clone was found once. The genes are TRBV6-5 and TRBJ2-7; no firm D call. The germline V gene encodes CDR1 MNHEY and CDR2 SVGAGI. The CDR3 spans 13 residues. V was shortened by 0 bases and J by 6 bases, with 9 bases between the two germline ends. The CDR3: CASSYSEALEQYF. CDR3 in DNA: TGTGCCAGCAGTTACTCCGAGGCTCTCGAGCAGTACTTC.

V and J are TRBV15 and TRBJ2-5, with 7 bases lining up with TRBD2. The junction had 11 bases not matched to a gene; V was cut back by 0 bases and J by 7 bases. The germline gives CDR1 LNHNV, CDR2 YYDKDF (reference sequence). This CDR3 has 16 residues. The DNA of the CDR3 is TGTGCCACCAGCAGAGATCGCGGGACTACCAGTAGGACCCAGTACTTC. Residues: CATSRDRGTTSRTQYF.

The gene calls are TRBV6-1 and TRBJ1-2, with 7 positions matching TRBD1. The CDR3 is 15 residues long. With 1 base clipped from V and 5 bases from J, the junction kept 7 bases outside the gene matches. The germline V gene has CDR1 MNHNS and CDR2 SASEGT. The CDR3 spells CASSEGDSQVYGYTF. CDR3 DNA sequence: TGTGCCAGCAGTGAAGGGGACAGCCAAGTTTATGGCTACACCTTC.

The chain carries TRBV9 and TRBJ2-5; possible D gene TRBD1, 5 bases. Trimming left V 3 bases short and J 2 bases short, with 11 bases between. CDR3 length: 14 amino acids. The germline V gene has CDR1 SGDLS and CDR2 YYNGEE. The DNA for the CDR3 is TGTGCCAGCAGCGCCCTGGGGCAGCAAGAGACCCAGTACTTC. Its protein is CASSALGQQETQYF.

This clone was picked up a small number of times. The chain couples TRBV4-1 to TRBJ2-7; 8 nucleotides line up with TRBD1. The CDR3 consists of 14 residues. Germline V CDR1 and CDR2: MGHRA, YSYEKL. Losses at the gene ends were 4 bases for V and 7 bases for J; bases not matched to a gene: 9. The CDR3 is CASSLGRGLGEQYF. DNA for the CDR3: TGCGCCAGCAGCCTAGGCAGGGGGCTGGGGGAGCAGTACTTC.

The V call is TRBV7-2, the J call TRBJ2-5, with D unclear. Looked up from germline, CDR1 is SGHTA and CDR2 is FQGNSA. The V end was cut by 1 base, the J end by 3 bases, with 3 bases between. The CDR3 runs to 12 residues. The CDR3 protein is CASSLVEETQYF. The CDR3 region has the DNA TGTGCCAGCAGCTTAGTAGAAGAGACCCAGTACTTC.

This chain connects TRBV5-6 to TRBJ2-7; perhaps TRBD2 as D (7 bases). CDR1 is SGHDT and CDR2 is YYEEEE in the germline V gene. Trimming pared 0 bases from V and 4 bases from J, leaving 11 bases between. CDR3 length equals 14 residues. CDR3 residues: CASSLAGGKYEQYF. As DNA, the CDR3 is TGTGCCAGCAGCTTGGCGGGGGGCAAATACGAGCAGTACTTC.

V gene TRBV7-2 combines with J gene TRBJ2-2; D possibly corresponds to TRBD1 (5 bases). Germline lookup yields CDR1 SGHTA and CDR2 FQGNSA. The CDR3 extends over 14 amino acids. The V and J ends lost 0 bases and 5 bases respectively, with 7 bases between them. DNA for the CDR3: TGTGCCAGCAGCTTAGCGTACAGGACCGGGGAGCTGTTTTTT. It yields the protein CASSLAYRTGELFF.

CDR3 loop: CASSYSKGDGNTIYF. DNA of the CDR3: TGTGCCAGCAGTTACTCGAAGGGGGATGGAAACACCATATATTTT. The chain links TRBV6-5 to TRBJ1-3, with D perhaps TRBD1 (6 bases). In germline, CDR1 is MNHEY, CDR2 SVGAGI. Trimming left V 0 bases short and J 3 bases short, with 9 bases between. This CDR3 is built from 15 residues.

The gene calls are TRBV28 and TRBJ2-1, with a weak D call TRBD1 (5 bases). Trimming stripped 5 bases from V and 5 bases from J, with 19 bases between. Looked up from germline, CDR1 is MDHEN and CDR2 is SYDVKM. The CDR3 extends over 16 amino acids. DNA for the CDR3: TGTGCCAGCAGTGGACCCAGTGTTACAGGTAACAATGAGCAGTTCTTC. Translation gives CASSGPSVTGNNEQFF.

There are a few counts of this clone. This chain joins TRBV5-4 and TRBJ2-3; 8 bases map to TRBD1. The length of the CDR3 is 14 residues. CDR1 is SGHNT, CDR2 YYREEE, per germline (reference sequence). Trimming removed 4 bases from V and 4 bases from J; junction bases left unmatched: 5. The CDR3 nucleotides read TGTGCCAGCAGCACCGGACAGGGATCAGATACGCAGTATTTT. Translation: CASSTGQGSDTQYF.

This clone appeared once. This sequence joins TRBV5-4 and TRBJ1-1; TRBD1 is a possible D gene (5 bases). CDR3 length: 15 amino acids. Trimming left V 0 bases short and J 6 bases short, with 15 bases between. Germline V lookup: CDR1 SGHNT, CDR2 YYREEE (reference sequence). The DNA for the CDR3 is TGTGCCAGCAGCTTGGATCCGTTCCGGACACCTGAAGCTTTCTTT. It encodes CASSLDPFRTPEAFF.

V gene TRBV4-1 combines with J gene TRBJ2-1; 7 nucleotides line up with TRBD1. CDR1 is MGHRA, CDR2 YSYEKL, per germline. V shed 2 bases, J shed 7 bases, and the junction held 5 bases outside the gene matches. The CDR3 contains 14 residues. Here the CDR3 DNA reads TGCGCCAGCAGCCAAAGGGGGCTCCTTAATGAGCAGTTCTTC. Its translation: CASSQRGLLNEQFF.

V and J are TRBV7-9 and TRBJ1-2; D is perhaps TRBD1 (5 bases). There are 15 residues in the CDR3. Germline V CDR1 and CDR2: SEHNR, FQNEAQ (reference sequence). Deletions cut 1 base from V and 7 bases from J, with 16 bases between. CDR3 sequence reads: CASSLEGAGLGGYTF. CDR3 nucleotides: TGTGCCAGCAGCTTAGAAGGGGCCGGTCTGGGTGGCTACACCTTC.

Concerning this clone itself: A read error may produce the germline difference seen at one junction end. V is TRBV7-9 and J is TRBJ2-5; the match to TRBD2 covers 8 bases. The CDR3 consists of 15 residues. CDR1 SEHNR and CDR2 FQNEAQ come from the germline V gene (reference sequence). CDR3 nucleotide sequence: TGTGCCAGCAGTAGACTAGCGACTAGCCAAGAGACTCAGTACTTC. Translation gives CASSRLATSQETQYF.

CDR3 sequence: CASRPGTRNQPQHF. The CDR3 DNA sequence: TGTGCCAGTAGGCCCGGGACACGGAATCAGCCCCAGCATTTT. The rearrangement joins TRBV19 to TRBJ1-5, with a tentative D call TRBD1 (6 bases). Germline CDR1 is LNHDA and CDR2 is SQIVND (reference sequence). The CDR3 covers 14 residues. With 6 bases removed from V and 4 bases from J, the gap between germline ends came to 13 bases. Based on the CDR3 plus reference TRBV19 and TRBJ1-5, the full variable domain is DGGITQSPKYLFRKEGQNVTLSCEQNLNHDAMYWYRQDPGQGLRLIYYSQIVNDFQKGDIAEGYSVSREKKESFPLTVTSAQKNPTAFYLCASRPGTRNQPQHFGDGTRLSIL.

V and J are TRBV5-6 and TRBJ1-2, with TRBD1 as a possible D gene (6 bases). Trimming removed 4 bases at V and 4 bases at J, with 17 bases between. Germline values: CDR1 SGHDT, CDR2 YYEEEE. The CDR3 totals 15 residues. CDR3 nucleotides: TGTGCCAGCAGCCCGGCCGGGGGGCCGGTCTATGGCTACACCTTC. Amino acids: CASSPAGGPVYGYTF.